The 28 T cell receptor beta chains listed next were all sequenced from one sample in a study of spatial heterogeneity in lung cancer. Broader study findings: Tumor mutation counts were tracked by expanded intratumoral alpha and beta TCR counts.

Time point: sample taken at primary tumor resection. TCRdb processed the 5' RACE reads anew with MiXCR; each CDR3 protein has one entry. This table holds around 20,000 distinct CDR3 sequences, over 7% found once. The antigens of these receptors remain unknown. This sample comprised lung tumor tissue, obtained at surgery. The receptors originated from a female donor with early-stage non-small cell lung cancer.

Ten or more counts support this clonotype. The CDR3 is CASSRFGGGNYEQYF. CDR3 DNA: TGTGCCAGCAGTCGATTCGGAGGGGGCAACTACGAGCAGTACTTC. The chain recombines TRBV6-5 with TRBJ2-7, with TRBD1 as a possible D gene (7 bases). The length of the CDR3 is 15 residues. The germline V gene has CDR1 MNHEY and CDR2 SVGAGI. Trimming cost V 5 bases and J 3 bases, with 17 bases left between them.

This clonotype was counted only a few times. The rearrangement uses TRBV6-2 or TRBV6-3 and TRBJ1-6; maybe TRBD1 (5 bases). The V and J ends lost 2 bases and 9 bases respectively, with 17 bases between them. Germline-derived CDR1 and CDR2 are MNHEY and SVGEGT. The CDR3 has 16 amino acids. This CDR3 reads CASSYQGAEYGSPLHF. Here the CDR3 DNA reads TGTGCCAGCAGTTACCAGGGCGCGGAGTATGGTTCACCCCTCCACTTT.

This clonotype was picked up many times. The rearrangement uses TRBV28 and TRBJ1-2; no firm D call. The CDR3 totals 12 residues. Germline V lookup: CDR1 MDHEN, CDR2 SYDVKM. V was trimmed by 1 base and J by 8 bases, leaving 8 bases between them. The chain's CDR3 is CASSLYSLGYTF. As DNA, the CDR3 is TGTGCCAGCAGTTTATATTCCCTCGGCTACACCTTC.

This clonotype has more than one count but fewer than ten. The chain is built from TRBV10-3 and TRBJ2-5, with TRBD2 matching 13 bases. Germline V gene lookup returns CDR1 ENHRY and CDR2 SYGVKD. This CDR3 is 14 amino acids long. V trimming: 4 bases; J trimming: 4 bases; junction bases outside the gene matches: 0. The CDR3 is CAISGLAGGETQYF. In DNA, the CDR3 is TGTGCCATCAGTGGACTAGCGGGGGGAGAGACCCAGTACTTC.

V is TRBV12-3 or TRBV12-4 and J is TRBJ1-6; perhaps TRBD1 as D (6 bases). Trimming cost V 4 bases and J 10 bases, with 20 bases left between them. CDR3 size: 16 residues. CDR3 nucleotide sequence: TGTGCCAGCAGTTCGTTTGTGGGGGGCGCGGGGTCACCCCTCCACTTT. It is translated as CASSSFVGGAGSPLHF.

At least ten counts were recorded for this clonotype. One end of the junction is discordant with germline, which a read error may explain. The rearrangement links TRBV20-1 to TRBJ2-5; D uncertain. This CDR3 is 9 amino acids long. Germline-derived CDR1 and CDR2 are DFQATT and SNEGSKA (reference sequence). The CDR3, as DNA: TGCAGTGCTGGAGAGACCCAGTACTTC. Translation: CSAGETQYF.

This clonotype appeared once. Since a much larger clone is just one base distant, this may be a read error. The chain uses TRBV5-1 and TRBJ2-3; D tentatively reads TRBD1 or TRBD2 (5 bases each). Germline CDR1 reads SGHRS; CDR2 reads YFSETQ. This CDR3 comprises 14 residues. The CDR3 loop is CAGSPGTPMDTQYF. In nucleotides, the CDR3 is TGCGCCGGCAGCCCCGGGACCCCCATGGATACGCAGTATTTT.

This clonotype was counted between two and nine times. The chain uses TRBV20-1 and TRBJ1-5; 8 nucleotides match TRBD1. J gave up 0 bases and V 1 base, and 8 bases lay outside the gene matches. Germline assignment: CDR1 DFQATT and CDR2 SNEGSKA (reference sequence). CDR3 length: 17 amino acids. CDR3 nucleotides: TGCAGTGCTAGAGGGAGGACAGGGACTGATAGCAATCAGCCCCAGCATTTT. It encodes CSARGRTGTDSNQPQHF.

The CDR3 protein is CASSSPERTPNEQFF. The DNA for the CDR3 is TGTGCCAGCAGCTCCCCGGAACGGACCCCCAATGAGCAGTTCTTC. The chain employs TRBV7-2 and TRBJ2-1, with unresolved D. Germline CDR1 reads SGHTA; CDR2 reads FQGNSA. The ends were cut back, 4 bases at V and 6 bases at J, with 16 bases in the middle. This CDR3 contains 15 residues. Full variable domain (rest looked up from reference TRBV7-2 and TRBJ2-1): GAGVSQSPSNKVTEKGKDVELRCDPISGHTALYWYRQSLGQGLEFLIYFQGNSAPDKSGLPSDRFSAERTGGSVSTLTIQRTQQEDSAVYLCASSSPERTPNEQFFGPGTRLTVL.

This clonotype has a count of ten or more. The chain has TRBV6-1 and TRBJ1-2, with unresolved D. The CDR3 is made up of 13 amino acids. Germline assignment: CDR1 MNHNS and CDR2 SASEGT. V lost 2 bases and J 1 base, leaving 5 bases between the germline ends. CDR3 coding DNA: TGTGCCAGCAGTGAATATGGTAACTATGGCTACACCTTC. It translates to CASSEYGNYGYTF.

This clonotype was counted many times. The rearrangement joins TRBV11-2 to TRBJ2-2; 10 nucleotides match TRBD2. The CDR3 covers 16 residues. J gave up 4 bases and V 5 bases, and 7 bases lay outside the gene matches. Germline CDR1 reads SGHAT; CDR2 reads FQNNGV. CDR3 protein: CASSLVSSGGTGELFF. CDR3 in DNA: TGTGCCAGCAGCCTCGTCTCTAGCGGGGGCACCGGGGAGCTGTTTTTT.

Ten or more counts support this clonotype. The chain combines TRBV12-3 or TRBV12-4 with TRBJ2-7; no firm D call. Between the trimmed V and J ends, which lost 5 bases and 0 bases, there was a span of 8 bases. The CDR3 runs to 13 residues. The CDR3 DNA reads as TGTGCCAGCAGTGCCTCTGGCTCCTACGAGCAGTACTTC. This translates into CASSASGSYEQYF.

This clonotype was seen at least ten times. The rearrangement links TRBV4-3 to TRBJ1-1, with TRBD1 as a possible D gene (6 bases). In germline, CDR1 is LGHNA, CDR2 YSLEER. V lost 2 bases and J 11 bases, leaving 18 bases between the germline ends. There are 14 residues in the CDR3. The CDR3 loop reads CASSQSGGALWAFF. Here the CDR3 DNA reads TGCGCCAGCAGCCAAAGTGGGGGGGCGCTGTGGGCTTTCTTT.

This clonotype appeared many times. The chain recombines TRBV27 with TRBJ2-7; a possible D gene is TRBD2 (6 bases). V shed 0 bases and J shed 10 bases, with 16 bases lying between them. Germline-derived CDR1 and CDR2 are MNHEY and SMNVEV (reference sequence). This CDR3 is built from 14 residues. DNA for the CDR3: TGTGCCAGCAGTTTATCAGGGACTCCACATCTTCAGTACTTC. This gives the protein CASSLSGTPHLQYF.

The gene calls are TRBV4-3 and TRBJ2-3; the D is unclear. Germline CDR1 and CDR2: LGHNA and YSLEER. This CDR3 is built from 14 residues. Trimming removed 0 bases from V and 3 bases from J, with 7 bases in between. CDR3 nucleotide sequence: TGCGCCAGCAGCCAAGACAAAGGGACAGATACGCAGTATTTT. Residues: CASSQDKGTDTQYF.

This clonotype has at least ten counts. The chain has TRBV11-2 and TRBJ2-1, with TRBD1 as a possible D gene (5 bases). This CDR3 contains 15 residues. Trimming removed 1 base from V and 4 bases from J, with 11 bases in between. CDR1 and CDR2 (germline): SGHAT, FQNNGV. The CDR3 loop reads CASSLARTNYNEQFF. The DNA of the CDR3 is TGTGCCAGCAGCTTAGCGCGGACAAATTACAATGAGCAGTTCTTC.

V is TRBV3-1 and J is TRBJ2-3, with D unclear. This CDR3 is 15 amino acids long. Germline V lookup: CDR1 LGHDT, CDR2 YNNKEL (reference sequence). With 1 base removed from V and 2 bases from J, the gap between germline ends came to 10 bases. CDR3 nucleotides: TGTGCCAGCAGCCAAGGGTTCAGCTCCACAGATACGCAGTATTTT. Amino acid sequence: CASSQGFSSTDTQYF.

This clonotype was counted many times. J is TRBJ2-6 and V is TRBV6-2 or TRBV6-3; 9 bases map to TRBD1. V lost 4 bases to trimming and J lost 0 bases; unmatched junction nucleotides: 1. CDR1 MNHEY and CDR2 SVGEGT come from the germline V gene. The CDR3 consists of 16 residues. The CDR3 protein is CASSLTGGSGANVLTF. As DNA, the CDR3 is TGTGCCAGCAGTTTGACAGGGGGCTCTGGGGCCAACGTCCTGACTTTC.

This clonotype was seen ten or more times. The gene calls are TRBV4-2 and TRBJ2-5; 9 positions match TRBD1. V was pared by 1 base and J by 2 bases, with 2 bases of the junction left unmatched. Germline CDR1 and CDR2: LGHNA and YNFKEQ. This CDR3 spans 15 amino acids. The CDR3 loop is CASSQGQGGQETQYF. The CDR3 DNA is TGTGCCAGCAGCCAAGGACAGGGGGGTCAAGAGACCCAGTACTTC.

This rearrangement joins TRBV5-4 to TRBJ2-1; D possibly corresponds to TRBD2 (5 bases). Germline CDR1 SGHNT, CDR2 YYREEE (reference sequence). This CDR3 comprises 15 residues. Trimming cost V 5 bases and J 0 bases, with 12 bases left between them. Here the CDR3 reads CASRPGLPSYNEQFF. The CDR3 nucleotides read TGTGCCAGCAGGCCTGGACTCCCCTCCTACAATGAGCAGTTCTTC.

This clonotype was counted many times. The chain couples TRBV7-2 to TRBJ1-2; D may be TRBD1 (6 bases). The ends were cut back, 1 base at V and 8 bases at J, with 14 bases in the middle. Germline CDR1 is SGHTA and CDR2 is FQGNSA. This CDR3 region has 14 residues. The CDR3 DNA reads TGTGCCAGCAGCTTAGTTTTCGGGGGCGAGGGCTACACCTTC. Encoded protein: CASSLVFGGEGYTF.

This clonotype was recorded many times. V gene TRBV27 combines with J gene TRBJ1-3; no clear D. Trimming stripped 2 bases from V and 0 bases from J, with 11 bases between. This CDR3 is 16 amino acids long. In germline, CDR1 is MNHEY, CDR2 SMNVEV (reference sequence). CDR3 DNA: TGTGCCAGCAGTTTACGGTCTCCCTACTCTGGAAACACCATATATTTT. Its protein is CASSLRSPYSGNTIYF.

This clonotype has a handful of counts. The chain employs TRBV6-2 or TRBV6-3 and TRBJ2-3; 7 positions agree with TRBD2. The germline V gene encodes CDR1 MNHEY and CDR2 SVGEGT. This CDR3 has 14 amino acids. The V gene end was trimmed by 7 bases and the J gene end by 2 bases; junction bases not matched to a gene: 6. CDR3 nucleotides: TGTGCCAGCATGCTGGGGGGGTACACAGATACGCAGTATTTT. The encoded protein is CASMLGGYTDTQYF.

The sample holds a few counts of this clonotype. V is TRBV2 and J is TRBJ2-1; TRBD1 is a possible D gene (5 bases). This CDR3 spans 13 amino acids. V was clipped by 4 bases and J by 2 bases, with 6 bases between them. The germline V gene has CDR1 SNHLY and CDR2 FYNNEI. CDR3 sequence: CASSATAYNEQFF. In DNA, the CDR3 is TGTGCCAGCAGTGCGACAGCCTACAATGAGCAGTTCTTC.

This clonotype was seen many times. This CDR3 is CAGGTGPRGDTQYF. The CDR3 DNA reads TGTGCCGGCGGGACAGGCCCAAGGGGAGATACGCAGTATTTT. This chain uses TRBV6-2 or TRBV6-3 with TRBJ2-3; TRBD1 matches at 8 bases. The CDR3 length is 14 residues. Trimming removed 11 bases from V and 5 bases from J; junction bases left unmatched: 12. In germline, CDR1 is MNHEY, CDR2 SVGEGT.

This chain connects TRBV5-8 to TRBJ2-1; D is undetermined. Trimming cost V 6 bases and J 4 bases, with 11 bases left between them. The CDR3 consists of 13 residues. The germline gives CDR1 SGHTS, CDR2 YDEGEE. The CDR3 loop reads CASNSEGYNEQFF. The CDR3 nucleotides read TGTGCCAGCAACAGCGAAGGGTACAATGAGCAGTTCTTC.

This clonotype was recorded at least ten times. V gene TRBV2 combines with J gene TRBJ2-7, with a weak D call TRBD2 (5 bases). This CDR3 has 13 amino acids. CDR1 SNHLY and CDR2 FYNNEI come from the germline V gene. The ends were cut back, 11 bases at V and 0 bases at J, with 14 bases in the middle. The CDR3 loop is CAWAGESSYEQYF. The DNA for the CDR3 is TGTGCCTGGGCGGGCGAAAGCTCCTACGAGCAGTACTTC.

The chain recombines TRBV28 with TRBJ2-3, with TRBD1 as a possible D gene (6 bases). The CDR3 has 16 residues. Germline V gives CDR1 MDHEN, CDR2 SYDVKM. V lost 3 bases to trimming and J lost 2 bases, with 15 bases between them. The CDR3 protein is CASSLAGALITDTQYF. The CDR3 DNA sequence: TGTGCCAGCAGTTTGGCAGGGGCGCTAATCACAGATACGCAGTATTTT. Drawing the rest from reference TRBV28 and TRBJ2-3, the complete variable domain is DVKVTQSSRYLVKRTGEKVFLECVQDMDHENMFWYRQDPGLGLRLIYFSYDVKMKEKGDIPEGYSVSREKKERFSLILESASTNQTSMYLCASSLAGALITDTQYFGPGTRLTVL.